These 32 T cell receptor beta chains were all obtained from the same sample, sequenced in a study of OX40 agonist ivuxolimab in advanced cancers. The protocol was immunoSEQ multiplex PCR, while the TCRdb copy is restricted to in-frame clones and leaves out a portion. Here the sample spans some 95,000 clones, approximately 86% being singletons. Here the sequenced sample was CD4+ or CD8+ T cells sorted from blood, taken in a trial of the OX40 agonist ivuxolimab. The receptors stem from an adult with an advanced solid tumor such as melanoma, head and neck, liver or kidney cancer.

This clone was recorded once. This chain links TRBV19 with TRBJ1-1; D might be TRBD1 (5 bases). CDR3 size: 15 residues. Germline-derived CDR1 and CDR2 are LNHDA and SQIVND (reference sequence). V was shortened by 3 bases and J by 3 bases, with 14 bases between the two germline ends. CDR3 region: CASSIGGDGDTEAFF. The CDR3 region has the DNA TGTGCCAGTAGTATCGGGGGAGATGGGGACACTGAAGCTTTCTTT.

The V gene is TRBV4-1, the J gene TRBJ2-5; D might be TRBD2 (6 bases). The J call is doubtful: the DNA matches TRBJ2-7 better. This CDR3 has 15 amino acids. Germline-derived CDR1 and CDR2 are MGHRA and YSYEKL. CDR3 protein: CASSQAGGTLYEQYF. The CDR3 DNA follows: TGCGCCAGCAGCCAAGCGGGCGGGACGCTCTACGAGCAGTACTTC.

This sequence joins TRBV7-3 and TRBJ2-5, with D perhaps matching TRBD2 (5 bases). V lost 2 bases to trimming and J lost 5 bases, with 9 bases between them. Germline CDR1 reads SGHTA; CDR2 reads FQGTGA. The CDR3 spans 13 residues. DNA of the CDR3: TGTGCCAGCAGCTTAGAGGAGGCCGAGACCCAGTACTTC. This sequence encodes CASSLEEAETQYF.

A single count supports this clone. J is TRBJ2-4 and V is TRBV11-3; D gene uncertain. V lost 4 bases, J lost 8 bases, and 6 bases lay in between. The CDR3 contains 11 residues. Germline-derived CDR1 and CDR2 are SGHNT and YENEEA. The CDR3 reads CASSSQDIQYF. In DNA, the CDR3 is TGTGCCAGCAGCTCCCAAGACATTCAGTACTTC.

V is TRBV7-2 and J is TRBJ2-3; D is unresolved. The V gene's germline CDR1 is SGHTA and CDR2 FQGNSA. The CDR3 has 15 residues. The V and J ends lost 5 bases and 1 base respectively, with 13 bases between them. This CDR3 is CASSPVAIGTDTQYF. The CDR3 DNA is TGTGCCAGCAGCCCAGTAGCTATCGGCACAGATACGCAGTATTTT.

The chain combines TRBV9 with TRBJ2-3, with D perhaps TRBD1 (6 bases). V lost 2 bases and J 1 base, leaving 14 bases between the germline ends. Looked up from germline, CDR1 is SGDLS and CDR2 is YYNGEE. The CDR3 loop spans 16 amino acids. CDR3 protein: CASSVALDSGTDTQYF. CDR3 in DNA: TGTGCCAGCAGCGTTGCATTGGACAGCGGCACAGATACGCAGTATTTT.

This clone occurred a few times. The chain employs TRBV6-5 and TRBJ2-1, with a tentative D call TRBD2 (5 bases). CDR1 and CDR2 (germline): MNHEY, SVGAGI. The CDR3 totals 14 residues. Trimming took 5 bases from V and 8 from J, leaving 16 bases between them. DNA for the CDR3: TGTGCCAGCAGTCCCTTGGACTGGTACGATGAGCAGTTCTTC. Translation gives CASSPLDWYDEQFF.

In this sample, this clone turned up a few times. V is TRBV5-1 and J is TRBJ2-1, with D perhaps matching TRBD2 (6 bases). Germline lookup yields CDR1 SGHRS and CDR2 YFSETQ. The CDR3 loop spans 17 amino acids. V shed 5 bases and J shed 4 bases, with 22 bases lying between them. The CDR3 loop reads CASSSPLEGIDYNEQFF. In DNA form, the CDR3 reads TGCGCCAGCAGTTCTCCCCTGGAGGGCATTGATTACAATGAGCAGTTCTTC.

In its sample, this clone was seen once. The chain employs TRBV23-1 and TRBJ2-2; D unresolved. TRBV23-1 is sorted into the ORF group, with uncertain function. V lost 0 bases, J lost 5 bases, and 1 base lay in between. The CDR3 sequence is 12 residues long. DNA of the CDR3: TGCGCCAGCAGTCAATCAACCGGGGAGCTGTTTTTT. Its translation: CASSQSTGELFF.

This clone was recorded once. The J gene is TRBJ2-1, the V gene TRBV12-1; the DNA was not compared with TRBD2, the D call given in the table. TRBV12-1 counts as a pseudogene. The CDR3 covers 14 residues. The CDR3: CASSSAGGYNEQFF. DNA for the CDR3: TGTGCCAGCAGCTCCGCGGGAGGGTACAATGAGCAGTTCTTC.

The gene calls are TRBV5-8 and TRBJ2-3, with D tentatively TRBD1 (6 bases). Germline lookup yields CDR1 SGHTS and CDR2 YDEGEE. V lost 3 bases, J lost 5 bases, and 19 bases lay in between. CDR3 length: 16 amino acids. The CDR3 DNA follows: TGTGCCAGCAGCTCAGCCGGGACATCCATGGGAGATACGCAGTATTTT. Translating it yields CASSSAGTSMGDTQYF.

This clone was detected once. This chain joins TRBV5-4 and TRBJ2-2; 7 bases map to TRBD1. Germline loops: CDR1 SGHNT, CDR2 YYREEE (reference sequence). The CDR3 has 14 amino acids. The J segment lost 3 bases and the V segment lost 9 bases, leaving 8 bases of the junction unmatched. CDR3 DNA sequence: TGTGCCACAAACAGGGGTTTTGACACCGGGGAGCTGTTTTTT. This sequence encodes CATNRGFDTGELFF.

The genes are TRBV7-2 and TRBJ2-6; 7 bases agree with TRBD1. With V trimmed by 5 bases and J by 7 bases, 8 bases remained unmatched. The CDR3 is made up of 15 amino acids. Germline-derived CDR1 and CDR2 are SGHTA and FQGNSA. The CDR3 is CASSTRTGSANVLTF. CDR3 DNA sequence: TGTGCCAGCAGCACTCGGACAGGCAGCGCCAACGTCCTGACTTTC.

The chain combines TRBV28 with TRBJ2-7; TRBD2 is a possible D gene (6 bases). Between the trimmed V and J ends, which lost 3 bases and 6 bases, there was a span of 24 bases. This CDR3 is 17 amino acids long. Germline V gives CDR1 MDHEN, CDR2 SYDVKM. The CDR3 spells CASSFFDPLTEGSEQYF. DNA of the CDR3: TGTGCCAGCAGTTTTTTTGATCCCCTGACGGAGGGGTCCGAGCAGTACTTC.

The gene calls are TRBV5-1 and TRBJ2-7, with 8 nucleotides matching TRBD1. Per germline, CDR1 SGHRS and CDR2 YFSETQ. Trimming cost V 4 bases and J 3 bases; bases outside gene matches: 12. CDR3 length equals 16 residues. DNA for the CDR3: TGCGCCAGCAGCGGATCAGGGGGCACAAGTGTCTACGAGCAGTACTTC. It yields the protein CASSGSGGTSVYEQYF. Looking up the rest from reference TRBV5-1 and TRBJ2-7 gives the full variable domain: KAGVTQTPRYLIKTRGQQVTLSCSPISGHRSVSWYQQTPGQGLQFLFEYFSETQRNKGNFPGRFSGRQFSNSRSEMNVSTLELGDSALYLCASSGSGGTSVYEQYFGPGTRLTVT.

As DNA, the CDR3 is TGTGCCAGCAGTCTGACTAGCACAGATACGCAGTATTTT. Translating it yields CASSLTSTDTQYF. The rearrangement links TRBV27 to TRBJ2-3; D is unclear. Germline lookup yields CDR1 MNHEY and CDR2 SMNVEV (reference sequence). This CDR3 comprises 13 residues. Trimming stripped 5 bases from V and 0 bases from J, with 6 bases between.

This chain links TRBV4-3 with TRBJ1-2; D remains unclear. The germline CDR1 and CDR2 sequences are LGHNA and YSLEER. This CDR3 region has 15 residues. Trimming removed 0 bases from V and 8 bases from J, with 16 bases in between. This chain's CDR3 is CASSQDNSGIDGYTF. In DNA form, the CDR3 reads TGCGCCAGCAGCCAAGATAATAGTGGTATTGACGGCTACACCTTC.

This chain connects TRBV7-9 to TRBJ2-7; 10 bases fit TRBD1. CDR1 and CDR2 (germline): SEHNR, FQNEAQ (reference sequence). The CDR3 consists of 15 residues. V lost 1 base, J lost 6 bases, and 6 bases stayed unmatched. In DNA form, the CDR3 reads TGTGCCAGCAGCTTAGAGGGACAGGGGTGGATCGAGCAGTACTTC. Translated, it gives CASSLEGQGWIEQYF.

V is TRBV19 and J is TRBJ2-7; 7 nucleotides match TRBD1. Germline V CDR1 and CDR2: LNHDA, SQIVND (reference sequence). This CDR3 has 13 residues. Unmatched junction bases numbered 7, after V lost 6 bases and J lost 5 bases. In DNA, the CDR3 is TGTGCCAGTAGCCCGACAGGGTCCCACGAGCAGTACTTC. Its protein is CASSPTGSHEQYF. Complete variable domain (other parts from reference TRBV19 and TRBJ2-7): DGGITQSPKYLFRKEGQNVTLSCEQNLNHDAMYWYRQDPGQGLRLIYYSQIVNDFQKGDIAEGYSVSREKKESFPLTVTSAQKNPTAFYLCASSPTGSHEQYFGPGTRLTVT.

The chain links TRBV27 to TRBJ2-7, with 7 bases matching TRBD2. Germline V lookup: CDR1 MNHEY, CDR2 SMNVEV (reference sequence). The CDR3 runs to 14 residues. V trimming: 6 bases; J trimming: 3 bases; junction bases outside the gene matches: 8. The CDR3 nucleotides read TGTGCCAGCAGGGGGCGGGAGAGTATCTACGAGCAGTACTTC. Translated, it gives CASRGRESIYEQYF.

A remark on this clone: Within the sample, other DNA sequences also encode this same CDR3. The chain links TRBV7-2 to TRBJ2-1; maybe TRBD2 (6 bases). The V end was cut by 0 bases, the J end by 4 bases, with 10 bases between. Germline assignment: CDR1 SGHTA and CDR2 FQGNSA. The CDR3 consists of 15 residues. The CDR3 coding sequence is TGTGCCAGCAGCTTAGCTAGCGGCCCTTACAATGAGCAGTTCTTC. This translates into CASSLASGPYNEQFF. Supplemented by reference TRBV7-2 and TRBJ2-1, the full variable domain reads GAGVSQSPSNKVTEKGKDVELRCDPISGHTALYWYRQSLGQGLEFLIYFQGNSAPDKSGLPSDRFSAERTGGSVSTLTIQRTQQEDSAVYLCASSLASGPYNEQFFGPGTRLTVL.

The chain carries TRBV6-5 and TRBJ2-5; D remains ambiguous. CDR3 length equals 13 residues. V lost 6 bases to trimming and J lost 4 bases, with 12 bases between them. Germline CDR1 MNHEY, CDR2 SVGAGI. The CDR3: CASSPWRGETQYF. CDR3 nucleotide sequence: TGTGCCAGCAGCCCCTGGAGAGGAGAGACCCAGTACTTC.

The CDR3 DNA follows: TGTGCCAGCAGTCGGACAGGGGGCAACAGTGAAAAACTGTTTTTT. Its protein product is CASSRTGGNSEKLFF. This chain joins TRBV28 and TRBJ1-4; TRBD1 matches 11 bases. The CDR3 contains 15 residues. Unmatched junction bases numbered 6, after V lost 5 bases and J lost 7 bases. Germline values: CDR1 MDHEN, CDR2 SYDVKM.

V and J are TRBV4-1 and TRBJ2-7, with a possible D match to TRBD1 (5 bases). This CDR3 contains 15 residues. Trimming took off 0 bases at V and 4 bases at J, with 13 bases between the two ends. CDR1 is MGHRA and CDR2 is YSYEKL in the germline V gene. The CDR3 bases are TGCGCCAGCAGCCAAGATTTACAGGTGGGATACGAGCAGTACTTC. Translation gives CASSQDLQVGYEQYF.

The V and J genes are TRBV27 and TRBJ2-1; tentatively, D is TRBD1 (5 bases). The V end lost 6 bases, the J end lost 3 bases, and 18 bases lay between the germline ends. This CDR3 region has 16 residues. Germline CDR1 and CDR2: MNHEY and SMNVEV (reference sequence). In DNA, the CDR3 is TGTGCCAGCAGCTTGCAGGGCCCTAGACTCTACAATGAGCAGTTCTTC. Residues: CASSLQGPRLYNEQFF.

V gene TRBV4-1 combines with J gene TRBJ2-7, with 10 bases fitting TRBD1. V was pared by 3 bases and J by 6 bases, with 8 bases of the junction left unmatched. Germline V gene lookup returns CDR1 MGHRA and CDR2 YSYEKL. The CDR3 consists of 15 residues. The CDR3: CASSQPGQGIGEQYF. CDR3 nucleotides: TGCGCCAGCAGCCAGCCGGGACAGGGGATCGGCGAGCAGTACTTC.

CDR3 nucleotides: TGCGCCAGCAGCCAAGCGGGACAGGGAAGTGAAAAACTGTTTTTT. Amino acids: CASSQAGQGSEKLFF. The rearrangement uses TRBV4-1 and TRBJ1-4; 9 positions match TRBD1. The CDR3 contains 15 residues. V dropped 1 base and J dropped 7; count of bases not matched to a gene: 4. The germline CDR1 and CDR2 sequences are MGHRA and YSYEKL.

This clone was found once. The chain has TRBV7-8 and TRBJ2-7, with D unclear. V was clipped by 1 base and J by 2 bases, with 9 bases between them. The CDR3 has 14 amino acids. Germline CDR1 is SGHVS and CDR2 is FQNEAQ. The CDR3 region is CASSLESPAYEQYF. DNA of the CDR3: TGTGCCAGCAGCTTAGAATCCCCAGCCTACGAGCAGTACTTC.

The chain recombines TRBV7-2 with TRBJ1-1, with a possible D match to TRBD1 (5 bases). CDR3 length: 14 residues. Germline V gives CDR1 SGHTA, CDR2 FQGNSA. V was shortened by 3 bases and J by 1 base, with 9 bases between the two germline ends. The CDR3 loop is CASSLGHANTEAFF. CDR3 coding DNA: TGTGCCAGCAGCTTGGGGCACGCGAACACTGAAGCTTTCTTT. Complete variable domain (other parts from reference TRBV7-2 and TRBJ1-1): GAGVSQSPSNKVTEKGKDVELRCDPISGHTALYWYRQSLGQGLEFLIYFQGNSAPDKSGLPSDRFSAERTGGSVSTLTIQRTQQEDSAVYLCASSLGHANTEAFFGQGTRLTVV.

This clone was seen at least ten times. CDR3 nucleotides: TGTGCCAGCAGCTTAACCTCTGGGGCCAACGTCCTGACTTTC. Translated: CASSLTSGANVLTF. The chain has TRBV7-3 and TRBJ2-6; D gene unclear. Trimming cost V 0 bases and J 0 bases, with 0 bases left between them. This CDR3 comprises 14 residues. From germline, CDR1 is SGHTA and CDR2 FQGTGA.

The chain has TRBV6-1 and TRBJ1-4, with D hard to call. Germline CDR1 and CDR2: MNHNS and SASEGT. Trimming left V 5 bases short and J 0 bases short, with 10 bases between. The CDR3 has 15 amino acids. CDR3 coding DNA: TGTGCCAGCAGTCACGGGGAACCAACTAATGAAAAACTGTTTTTT. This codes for CASSHGEPTNEKLFF.

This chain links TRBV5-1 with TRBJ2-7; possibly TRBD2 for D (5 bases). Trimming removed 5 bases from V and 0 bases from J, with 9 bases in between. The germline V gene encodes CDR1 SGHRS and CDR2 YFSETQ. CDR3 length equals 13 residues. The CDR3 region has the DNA TGCGCCAGCAGGAGGGCGAGCTCCTACGAGCAGTACTTC. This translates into CASRRASSYEQYF. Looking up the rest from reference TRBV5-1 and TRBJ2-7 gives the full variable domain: KAGVTQTPRYLIKTRGQQVTLSCSPISGHRSVSWYQQTPGQGLQFLFEYFSETQRNKGNFPGRFSGRQFSNSRSEMNVSTLELGDSALYLCASRRASSYEQYFGPGTRLTVT.